This TCR beta chain originates from a study of cytomegalovirus exposure and HLA in healthy donors. Study-level results: Specificity for CMV antigens was confirmed in vitro for a few of the CMV-associated chains. A reported reduction in N-insertions relative to the approximately 640-donor mean was seen in an Asian-associated ancestry cluster in a later analysis. According to a later analysis, most TCR beta chains associated with CMV appeared HLA-restricted.

PCR primers comprised 60 Vbeta and 13 Jbeta primers. Clones were sequenced by immunoSEQ multiplex PCR, and TCRdb holds only the in-frame ones, with some missing. The table shows about 78,000 clones, with about 80% occurring only once. Only one count was recorded for this clone. Antigen specificity is unknown. V was pared by 3 bases and J by 2 bases, with 5 bases of the junction left unmatched. Germline V CDR1 and CDR2: MRHNA, SNTAGT. This CDR3 is built from 15 residues. The sequence was obtained from a woman aged 45 to 65 in good health and CMV-seropositive. The chain recombines TRBV6-4 with TRBJ2-3; 7 positions match TRBD1. The material sequenced was PBMCs. In DNA, the CDR3 is TGTGCCAGCAGTGAAGGGGACAGCCACACAGATACGCAGTATTTT. Translating gives CASSEGDSHTDTQYF.